Below are 3 T cell receptor beta chains sequenced from a single sample in a study of blood T cell repertoires in COVID-19. Method: immunoSEQ multiplex PCR; TCRdb's copy keeps in-frame clones and lacks some. The sample shows 350,000 to 500,000 clones, approximately 90% of them seen only once. Sequencing was performed on peripheral blood. These receptors all stem from a man younger than 35 with COVID-19, enrolled during active disease.

This chain links TRBV18 with TRBJ2-1; TRBD2 matches 10 bases. The CDR3 has 16 residues. V was clipped by 4 bases and J by 4 bases; unmatched bases: 7. CDR1 is KGHSH and CDR2 is LQKENI in the germline V gene. In DNA, the CDR3 is TGTGCCAGCTCACAATTGACTAGCGGGTCGTACAATGAGCAGTTCTTC. Its protein is CASSQLTSGSYNEQFF.

This chain joins TRBV5-1 and TRBJ2-7, with 9 positions matching TRBD1. The CDR3 extends over 14 amino acids. V lost 1 base and J lost 5; bases outside the gene matches: 4. The germline V gene encodes CDR1 SGHRS and CDR2 YFSETQ. Written as DNA, the CDR3 is TGCGCCAGCAGCTTGCGACAGGGGGAAGACGAGCAGTACTTC. Translated: CASSLRQGEDEQYF.

This rearrangement joins TRBV4-1 to TRBJ2-7, with a weak D call TRBD2 (6 bases). Trimming shortened V by 3 bases and J by 7 bases, and 16 bases separated the two germline ends. The germline V gene encodes CDR1 MGHRA and CDR2 YSYEKL. The CDR3 covers 14 residues. The chain's CDR3 is CASSQLRGKGEQYF. Written as DNA, the CDR3 is TGCGCCAGCAGCCAGCTACGCGGGAAGGGAGAGCAGTACTTC.